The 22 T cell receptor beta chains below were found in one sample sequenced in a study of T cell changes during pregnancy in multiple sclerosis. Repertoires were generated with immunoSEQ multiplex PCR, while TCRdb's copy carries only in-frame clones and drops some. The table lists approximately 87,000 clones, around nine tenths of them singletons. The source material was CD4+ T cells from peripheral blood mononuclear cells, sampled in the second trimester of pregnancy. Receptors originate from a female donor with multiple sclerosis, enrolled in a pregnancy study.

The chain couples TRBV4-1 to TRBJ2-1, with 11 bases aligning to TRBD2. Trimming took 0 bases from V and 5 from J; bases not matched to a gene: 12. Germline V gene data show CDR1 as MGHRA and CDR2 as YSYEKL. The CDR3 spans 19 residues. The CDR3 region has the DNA TGCGCCAGCAGCCAAGATAGGGTAGCGGGAGGGCCTAATGACAATGAGCAGTTCTTC. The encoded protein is CASSQDRVAGGPNDNEQFF.

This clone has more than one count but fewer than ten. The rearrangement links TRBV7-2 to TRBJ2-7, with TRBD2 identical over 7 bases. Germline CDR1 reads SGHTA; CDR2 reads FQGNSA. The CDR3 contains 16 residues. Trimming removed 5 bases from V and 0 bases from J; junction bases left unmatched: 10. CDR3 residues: CASSPMAGVSSYEQYF. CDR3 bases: TGTGCCAGCAGCCCAATGGCGGGGGTATCCTCCTACGAGCAGTACTTC.

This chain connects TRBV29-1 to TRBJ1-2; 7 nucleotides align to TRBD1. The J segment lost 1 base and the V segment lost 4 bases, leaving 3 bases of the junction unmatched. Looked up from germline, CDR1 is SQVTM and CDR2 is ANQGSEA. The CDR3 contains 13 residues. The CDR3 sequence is CSVGDSGNYGYTF. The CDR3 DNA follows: TGCAGCGTTGGGGACAGCGGTAACTATGGCTACACCTTC.

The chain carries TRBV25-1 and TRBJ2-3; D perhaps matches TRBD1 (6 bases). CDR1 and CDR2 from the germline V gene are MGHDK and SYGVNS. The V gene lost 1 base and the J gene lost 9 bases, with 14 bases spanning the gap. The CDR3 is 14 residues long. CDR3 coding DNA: TGTGCCAGCAGTGAATCAGGGGACCTTGTAACGCAGTATTTT. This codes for CASSESGDLVTQYF.

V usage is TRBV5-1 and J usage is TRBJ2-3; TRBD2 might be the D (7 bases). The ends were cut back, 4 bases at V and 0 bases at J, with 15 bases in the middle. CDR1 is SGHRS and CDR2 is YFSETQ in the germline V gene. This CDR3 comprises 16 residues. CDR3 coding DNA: TGCGCCAGCAGCACGGGGGGCACAACTAGCACAGATACGCAGTATTTT. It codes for CASSTGGTTSTDTQYF.

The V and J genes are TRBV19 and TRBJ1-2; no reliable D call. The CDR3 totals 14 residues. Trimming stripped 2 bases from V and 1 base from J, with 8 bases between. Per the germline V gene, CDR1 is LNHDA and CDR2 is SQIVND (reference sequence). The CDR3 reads CASSIHSDNYGYTF. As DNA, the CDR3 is TGTGCCAGTAGTATACACTCCGATAACTATGGCTACACCTTC. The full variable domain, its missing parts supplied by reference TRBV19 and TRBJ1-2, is DGGITQSPKYLFRKEGQNVTLSCEQNLNHDAMYWYRQDPGQGLRLIYYSQIVNDFQKGDIAEGYSVSREKKESFPLTVTSAQKNPTAFYLCASSIHSDNYGYTFGSGTRLTVV.

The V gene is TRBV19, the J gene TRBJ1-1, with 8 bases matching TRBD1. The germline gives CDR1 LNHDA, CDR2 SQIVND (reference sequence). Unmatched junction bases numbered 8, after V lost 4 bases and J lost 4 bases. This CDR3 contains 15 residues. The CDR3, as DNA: TGTGCCAGTAGTACCCAGGGGGCGGGCAGCACTGAAGCTTTCTTT. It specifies CASSTQGAGSTEAFF.

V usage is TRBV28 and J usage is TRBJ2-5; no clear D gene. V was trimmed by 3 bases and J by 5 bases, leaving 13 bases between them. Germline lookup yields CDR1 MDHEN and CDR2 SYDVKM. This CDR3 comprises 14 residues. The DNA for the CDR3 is TGTGCCAGCAGTTTCTTGGCCGCGGCGGAGACCCAGTACTTC. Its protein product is CASSFLAAAETQYF. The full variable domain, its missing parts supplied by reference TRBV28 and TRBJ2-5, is DVKVTQSSRYLVKRTGEKVFLECVQDMDHENMFWYRQDPGLGLRLIYFSYDVKMKEKGDIPEGYSVSREKKERFSLILESASTNQTSMYLCASSFLAAAETQYFGPGTRLLVL.

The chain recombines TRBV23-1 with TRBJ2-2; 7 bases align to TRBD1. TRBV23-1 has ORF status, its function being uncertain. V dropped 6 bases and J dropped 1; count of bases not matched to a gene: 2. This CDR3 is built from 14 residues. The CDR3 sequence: CASRQGRNTGELFF. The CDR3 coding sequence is TGCGCCAGCAGACAGGGGAGGAACACCGGGGAGCTGTTTTTT.

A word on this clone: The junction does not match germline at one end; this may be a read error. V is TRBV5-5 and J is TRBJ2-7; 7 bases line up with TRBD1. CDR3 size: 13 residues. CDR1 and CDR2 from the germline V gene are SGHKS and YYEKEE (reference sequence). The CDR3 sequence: CASSLDRFNEQYF. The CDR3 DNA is TGTGCCAGCAGTTTGGACAGGTTCAACGAGCAGTACTTC.

CDR3 bases: TGTGCCAGCAGCTTGGTTCGGCTAGCGGGAGTAGGGAGTGGTGAGCAGTTCTTC. Its protein product is CASSLVRLAGVGSGEQFF. The V call is TRBV5-6, the J call TRBJ2-1, with 10 positions matching TRBD2. Germline lookup yields CDR1 SGHDT and CDR2 YYEEEE. The CDR3 consists of 18 residues. V dropped 0 bases and J dropped 9; count of bases not matched to a gene: 15.

CDR3 sequence (DNA): TGTGCCTGGAGTTTACAGGGGAACGAGCCCCAGCATTTT. Its protein is CAWSLQGNEPQHF. The J gene is TRBJ1-5, the V gene TRBV30; 7 nucleotides match TRBD1. The germline V gene has CDR1 GTSNPN and CDR2 SVGIG (reference sequence). The CDR3 has 13 amino acids. The J segment lost 8 bases and the V segment lost 2 bases, leaving 6 bases of the junction unmatched.

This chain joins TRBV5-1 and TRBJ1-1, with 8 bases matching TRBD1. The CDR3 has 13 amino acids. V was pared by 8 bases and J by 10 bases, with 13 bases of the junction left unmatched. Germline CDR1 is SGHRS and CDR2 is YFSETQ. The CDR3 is CASNTGGGQVAFF. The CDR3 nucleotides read TGCGCCAGTAATACCGGCGGGGGACAGGTAGCTTTCTTT.

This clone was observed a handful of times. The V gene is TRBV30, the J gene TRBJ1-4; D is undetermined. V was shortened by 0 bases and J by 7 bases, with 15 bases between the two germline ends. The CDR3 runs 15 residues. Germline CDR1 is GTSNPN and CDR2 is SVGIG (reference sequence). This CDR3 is CAWSVPSSFGEKLFF. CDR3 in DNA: TGTGCCTGGAGTGTACCGTCGTCCTTCGGTGAAAAACTGTTTTTT.

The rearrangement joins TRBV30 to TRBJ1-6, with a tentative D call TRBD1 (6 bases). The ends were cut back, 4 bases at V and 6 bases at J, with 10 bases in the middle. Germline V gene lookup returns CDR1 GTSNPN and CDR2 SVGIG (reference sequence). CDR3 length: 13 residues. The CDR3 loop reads CAWMGDTNSPLHF. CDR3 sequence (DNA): TGTGCCTGGATGGGGGACACTAATTCACCCCTCCACTTT.

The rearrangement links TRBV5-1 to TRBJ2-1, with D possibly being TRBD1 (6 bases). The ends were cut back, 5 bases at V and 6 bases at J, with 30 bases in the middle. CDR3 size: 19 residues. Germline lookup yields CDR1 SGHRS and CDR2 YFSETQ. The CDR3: CASRPFPALPGERTNEQFF. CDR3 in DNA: TGCGCCAGCAGACCGTTTCCGGCCCTTCCAGGGGAAAGGACCAATGAGCAGTTCTTC.

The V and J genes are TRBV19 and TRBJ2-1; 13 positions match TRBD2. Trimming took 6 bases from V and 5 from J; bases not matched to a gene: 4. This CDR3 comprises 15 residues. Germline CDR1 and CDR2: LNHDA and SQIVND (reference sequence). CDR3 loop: CASRTGTSGNNEQFF. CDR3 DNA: TGTGCCAGTAGAACCGGGACTAGCGGGAACAATGAGCAGTTCTTC.

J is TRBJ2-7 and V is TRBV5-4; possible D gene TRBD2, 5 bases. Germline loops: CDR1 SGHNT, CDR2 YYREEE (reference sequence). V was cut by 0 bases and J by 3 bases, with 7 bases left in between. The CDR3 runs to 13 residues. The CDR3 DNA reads TGTGCCAGCAGCTTGGACGGGATCTACGAGCAGTACTTC. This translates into CASSLDGIYEQYF.

The chain's CDR3 is CASSISAQGFGYGYTF. CDR3 DNA: TGTGCCAGTAGTATATCTGCACAGGGGTTTGGATATGGCTACACCTTC. J is TRBJ1-2 and V is TRBV19; 7 nucleotides match TRBD1. The CDR3 has 16 residues. Trimming at V came to 2 bases and at J to 5 bases, leaving 11 bases not matched to a gene. The germline V gene has CDR1 LNHDA and CDR2 SQIVND (reference sequence).

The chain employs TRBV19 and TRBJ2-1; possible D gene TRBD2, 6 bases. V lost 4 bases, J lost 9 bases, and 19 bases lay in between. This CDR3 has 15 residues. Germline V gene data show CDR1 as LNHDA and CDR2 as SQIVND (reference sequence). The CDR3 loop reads CASSSPGTVSPEQFF. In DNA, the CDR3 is TGTGCCAGTAGTAGCCCCGGGACTGTAAGTCCTGAGCAGTTCTTC. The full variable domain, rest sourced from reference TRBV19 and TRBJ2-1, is DGGITQSPKYLFRKEGQNVTLSCEQNLNHDAMYWYRQDPGQGLRLIYYSQIVNDFQKGDIAEGYSVSREKKESFPLTVTSAQKNPTAFYLCASSSPGTVSPEQFFGPGTRLTVL.

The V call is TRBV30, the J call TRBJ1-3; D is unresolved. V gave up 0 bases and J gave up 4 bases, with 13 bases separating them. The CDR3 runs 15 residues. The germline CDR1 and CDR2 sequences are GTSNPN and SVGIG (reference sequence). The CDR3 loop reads CAWSVHRTAGNTIYF. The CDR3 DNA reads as TGTGCCTGGAGTGTACATAGAACAGCCGGAAACACCATATATTTT. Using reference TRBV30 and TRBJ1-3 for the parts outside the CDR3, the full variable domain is SQTIHQWPATLVQPVGSPLSLECTVEGTSNPNLYWYRQAAGRGLQLLFYSVGIGQISSEVPQNLSASRPQDRQFILSSKKLLLSDSGFYLCAWSVHRTAGNTIYFGEGSWLTVV.

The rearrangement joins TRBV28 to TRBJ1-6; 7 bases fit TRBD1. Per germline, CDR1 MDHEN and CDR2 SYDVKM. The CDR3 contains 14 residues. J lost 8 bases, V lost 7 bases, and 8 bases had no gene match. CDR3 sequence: CASMKTGLYSPLHF. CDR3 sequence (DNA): TGTGCCAGCATGAAGACAGGGTTGTATTCACCCCTCCACTTT.